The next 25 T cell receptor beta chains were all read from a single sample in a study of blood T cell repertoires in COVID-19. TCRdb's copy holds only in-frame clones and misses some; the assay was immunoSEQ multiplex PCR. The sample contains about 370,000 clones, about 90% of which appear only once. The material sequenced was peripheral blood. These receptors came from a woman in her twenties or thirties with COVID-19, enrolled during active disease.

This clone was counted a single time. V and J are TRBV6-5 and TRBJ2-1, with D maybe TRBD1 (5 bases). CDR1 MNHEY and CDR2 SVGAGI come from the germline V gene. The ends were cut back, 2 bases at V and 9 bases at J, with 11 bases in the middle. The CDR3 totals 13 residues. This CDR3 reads CASSYALDTEQFF. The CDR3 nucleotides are TGTGCCAGCAGTTACGCACTGGACACTGAGCAGTTCTTC.

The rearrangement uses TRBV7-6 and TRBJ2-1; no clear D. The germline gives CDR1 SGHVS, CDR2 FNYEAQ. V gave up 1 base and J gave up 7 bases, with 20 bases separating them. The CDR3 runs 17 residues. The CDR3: CASSLGPQFAIQNEQFF. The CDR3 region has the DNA TGTGCCAGCAGCTTAGGCCCCCAGTTCGCCATCCAGAATGAGCAGTTCTTC.

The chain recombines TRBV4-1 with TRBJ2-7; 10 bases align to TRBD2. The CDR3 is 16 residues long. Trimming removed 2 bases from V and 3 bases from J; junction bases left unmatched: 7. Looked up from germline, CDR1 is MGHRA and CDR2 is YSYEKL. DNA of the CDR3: TGCGCCAGCAGCCAACTAGCGGGGGTCCCCTACTACGAGCAGTACTTC. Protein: CASSQLAGVPYYEQYF.

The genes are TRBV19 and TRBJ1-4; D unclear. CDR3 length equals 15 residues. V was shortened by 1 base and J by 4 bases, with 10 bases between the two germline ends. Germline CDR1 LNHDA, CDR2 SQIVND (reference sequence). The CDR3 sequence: CASSIAYGINEKLFF. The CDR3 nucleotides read TGTGCCAGTAGTATAGCGTACGGGATTAATGAAAAACTGTTTTTT.

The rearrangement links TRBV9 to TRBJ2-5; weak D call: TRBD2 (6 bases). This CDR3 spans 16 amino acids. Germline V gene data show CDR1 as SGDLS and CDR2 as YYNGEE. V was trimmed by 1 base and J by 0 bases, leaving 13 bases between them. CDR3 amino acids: CASSVYSGANQETQYF. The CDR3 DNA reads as TGTGCCAGCAGCGTATATAGCGGAGCCAACCAAGAGACCCAGTACTTC.

CDR3 coding DNA: TGTGCCAGCAACCCCGGGACAGGGCCGTACACCGGGGAGCTGTTTTTT. Residues: CASNPGTGPYTGELFF. V gene TRBV2 combines with J gene TRBJ2-2, with TRBD1 identical over 9 bases. The CDR3 loop spans 16 amino acids. Trimming cost V 7 bases and J 3 bases; bases outside gene matches: 9. In germline, CDR1 is SNHLY, CDR2 FYNNEI.

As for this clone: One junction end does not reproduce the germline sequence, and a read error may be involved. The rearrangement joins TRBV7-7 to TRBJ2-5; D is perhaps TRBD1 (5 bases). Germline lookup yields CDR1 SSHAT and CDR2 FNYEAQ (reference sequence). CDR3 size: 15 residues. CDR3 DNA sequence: TGTGCTAGCAGCTTTACCCCAGGGTCTCAAGAGACCCAGTACTTC. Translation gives CASSFTPGSQETQYF.

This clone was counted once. This CDR3 is CASSHDRGGEKLFF. As DNA, the CDR3 is TGCGCCAGCAGCCACGACAGGGGAGGAGAAAAACTGTTTTTT. The gene calls are TRBV5-1 and TRBJ1-4; the match to TRBD1 covers 8 bases. The CDR3 runs to 14 residues. Trimming took 4 bases from V and 8 from J; bases not matched to a gene: 7. Germline V lookup: CDR1 SGHRS, CDR2 YFSETQ.

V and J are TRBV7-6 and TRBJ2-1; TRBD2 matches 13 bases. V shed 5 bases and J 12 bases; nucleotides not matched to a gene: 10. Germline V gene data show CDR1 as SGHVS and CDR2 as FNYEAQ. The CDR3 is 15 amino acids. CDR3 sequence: CASSPTSGGADGQFF. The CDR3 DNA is TGTGCCAGCAGCCCCACTAGCGGGGGGGCCGATGGGCAGTTCTTC.

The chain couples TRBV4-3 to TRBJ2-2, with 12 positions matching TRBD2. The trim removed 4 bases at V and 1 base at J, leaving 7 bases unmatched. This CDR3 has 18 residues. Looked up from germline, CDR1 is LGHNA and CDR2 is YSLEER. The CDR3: CASSLLWTSGENTGELFF. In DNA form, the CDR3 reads TGCGCCAGCAGCCTACTATGGACTAGCGGGGAGAACACCGGGGAGCTGTTTTTT.

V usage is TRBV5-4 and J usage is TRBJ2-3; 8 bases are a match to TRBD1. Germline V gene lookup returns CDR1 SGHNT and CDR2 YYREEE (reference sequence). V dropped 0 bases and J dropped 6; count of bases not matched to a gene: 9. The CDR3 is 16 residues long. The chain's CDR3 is CASSLAQGAVPDTQYF. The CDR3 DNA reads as TGTGCCAGCAGCTTGGCGCAGGGGGCAGTTCCCGATACGCAGTATTTT.

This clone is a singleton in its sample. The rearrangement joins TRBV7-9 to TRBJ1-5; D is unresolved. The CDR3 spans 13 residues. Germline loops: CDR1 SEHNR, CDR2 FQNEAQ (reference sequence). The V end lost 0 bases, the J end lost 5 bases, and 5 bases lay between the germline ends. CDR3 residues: CASSLAQDQPQHF. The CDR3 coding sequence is TGTGCCAGCAGCTTAGCGCAGGATCAGCCCCAGCATTTT. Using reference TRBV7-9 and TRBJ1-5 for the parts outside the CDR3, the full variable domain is DTGVSQNPRHKITKRGQNVTFRCDPISEHNRLYWYRQTLGQGPEFLTYFQNEAQLEKSRLLSDRFSAERPKGSFSTLEIQRTEQGDSAMYLCASSLAQDQPQHFGDGTRLSIL.

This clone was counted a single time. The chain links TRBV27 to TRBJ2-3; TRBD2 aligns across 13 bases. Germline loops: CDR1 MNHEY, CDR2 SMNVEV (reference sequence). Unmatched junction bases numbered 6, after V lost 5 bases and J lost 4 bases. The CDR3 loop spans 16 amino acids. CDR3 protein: CASSVGLAGWADTQYF. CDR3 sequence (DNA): TGTGCCAGCAGTGTGGGACTAGCGGGATGGGCAGATACGCAGTATTTT.

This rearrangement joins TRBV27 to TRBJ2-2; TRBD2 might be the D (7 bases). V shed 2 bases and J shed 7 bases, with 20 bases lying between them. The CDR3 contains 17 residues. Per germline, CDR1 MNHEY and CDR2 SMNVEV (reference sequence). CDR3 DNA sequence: TGTGCCAGCAGTTTAATCGTCAGGGAGGGGGGCGGCGGGGAGCTGTTTTTT. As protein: CASSLIVREGGGGELFF.

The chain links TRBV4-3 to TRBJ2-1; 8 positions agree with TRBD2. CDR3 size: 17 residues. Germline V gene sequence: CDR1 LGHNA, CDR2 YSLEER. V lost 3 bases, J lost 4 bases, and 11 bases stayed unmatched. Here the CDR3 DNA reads TGCGCCAGCAGCCAGAACCAAGCCACTAGCGGATACAATGAGCAGTTCTTC. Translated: CASSQNQATSGYNEQFF.

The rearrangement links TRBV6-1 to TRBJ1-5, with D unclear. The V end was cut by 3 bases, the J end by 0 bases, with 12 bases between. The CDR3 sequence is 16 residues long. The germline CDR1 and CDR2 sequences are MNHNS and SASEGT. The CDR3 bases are TGTGCCAGCAGTGAGGAGCGTTGGTATAGCAATCAGCCCCAGCATTTT. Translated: CASSEERWYSNQPQHF.

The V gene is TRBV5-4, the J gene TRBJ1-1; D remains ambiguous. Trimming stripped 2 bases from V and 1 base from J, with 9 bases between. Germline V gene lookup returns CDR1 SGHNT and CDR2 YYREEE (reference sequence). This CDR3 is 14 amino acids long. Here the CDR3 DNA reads TGTGCCAGCAGCTTAAGGCGAGGGAACACTGAAGCTTTCTTT. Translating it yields CASSLRRGNTEAFF.

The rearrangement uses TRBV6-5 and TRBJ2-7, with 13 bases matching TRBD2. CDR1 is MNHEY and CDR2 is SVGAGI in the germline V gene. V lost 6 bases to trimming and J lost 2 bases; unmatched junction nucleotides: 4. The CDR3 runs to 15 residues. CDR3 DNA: TGTGCCAGCAGGAAACTAGCGGGGGGGACCTACGAGCAGTACTTC. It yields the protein CASRKLAGGTYEQYF.

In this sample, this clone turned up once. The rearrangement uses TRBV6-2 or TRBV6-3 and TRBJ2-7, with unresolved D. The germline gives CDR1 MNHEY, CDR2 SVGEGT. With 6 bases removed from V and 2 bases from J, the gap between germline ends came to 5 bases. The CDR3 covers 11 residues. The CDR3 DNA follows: TGTGCCAGCAGCTATACCTACGAGCAGTACTTC. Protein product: CASSYTYEQYF.

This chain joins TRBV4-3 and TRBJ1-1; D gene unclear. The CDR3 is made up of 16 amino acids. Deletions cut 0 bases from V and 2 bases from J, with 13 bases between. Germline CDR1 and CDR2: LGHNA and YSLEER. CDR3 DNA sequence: TGCGCCAGCAGCCAAGATCTCGAGTCCTTTAACACTGAAGCTTTCTTT. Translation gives CASSQDLESFNTEAFF.

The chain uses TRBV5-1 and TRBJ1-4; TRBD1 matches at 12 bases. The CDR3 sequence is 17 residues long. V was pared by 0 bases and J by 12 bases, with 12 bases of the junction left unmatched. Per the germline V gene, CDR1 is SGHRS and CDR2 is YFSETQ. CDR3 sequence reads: CASSLAGTGGATEELFF. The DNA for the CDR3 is TGCGCCAGCAGCTTGGCCGGGACAGGGGGCGCCACCGAGGAACTGTTTTTT.

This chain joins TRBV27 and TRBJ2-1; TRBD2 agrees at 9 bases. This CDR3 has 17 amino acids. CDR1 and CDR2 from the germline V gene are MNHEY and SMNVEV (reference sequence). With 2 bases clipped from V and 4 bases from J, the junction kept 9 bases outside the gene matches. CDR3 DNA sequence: TGTGCCAGCAGTTTAAGAGCGGGGGGACTAGTTTACAATGAGCAGTTCTTC. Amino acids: CASSLRAGGLVYNEQFF.

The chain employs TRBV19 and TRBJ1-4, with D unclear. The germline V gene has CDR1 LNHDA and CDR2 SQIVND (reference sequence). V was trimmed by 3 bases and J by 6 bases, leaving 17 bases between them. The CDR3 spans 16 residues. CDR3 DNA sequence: TGTGCCAGTAGTATGCCCCGACAAGGCTTATATGAAAAACTGTTTTTT. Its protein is CASSMPRQGLYEKLFF. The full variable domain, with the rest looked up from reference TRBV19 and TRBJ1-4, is DGGITQSPKYLFRKEGQNVTLSCEQNLNHDAMYWYRQDPGQGLRLIYYSQIVNDFQKGDIAEGYSVSREKKESFPLTVTSAQKNPTAFYLCASSMPRQGLYEKLFFGSGTQLSVL.

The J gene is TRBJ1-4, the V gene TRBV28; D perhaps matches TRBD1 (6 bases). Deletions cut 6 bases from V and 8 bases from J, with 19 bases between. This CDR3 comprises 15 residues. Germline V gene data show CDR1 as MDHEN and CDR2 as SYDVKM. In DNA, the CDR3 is TGTGCCAGCAGCTCCACTACGGGACAAGACGAAAAACTGTTTTTT. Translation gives CASSSTTGQDEKLFF.

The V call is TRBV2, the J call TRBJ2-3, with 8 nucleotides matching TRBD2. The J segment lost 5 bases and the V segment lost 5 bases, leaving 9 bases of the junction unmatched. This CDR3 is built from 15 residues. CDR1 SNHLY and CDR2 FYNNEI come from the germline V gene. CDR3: CASSSQAGVEDTQYF. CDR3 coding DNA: TGTGCCAGCAGTTCCCAAGCGGGAGTGGAAGATACGCAGTATTTT.